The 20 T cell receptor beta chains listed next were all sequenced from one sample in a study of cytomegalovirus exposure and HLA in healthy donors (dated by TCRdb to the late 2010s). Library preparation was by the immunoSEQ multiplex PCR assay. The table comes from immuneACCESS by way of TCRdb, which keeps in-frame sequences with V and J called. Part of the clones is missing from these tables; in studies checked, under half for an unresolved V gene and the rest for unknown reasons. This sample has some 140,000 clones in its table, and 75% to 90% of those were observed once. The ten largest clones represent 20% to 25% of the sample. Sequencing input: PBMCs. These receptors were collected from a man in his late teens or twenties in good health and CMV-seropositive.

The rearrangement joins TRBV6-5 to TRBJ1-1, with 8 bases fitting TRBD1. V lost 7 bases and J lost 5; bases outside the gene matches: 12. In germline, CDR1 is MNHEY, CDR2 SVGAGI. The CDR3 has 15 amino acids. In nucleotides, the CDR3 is TGTGCCAGCATTAGGGCACGACAGGGGACGACTGAAGCTTTCTTT. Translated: CASIRARQGTTEAFF.

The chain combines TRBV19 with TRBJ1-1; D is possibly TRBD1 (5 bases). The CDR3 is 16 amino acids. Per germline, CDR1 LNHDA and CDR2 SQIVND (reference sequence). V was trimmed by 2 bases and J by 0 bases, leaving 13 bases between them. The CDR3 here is CASSISRGSVNTEAFF. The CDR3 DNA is TGTGCCAGTAGTATAAGTAGGGGCAGTGTGAACACTGAAGCTTTCTTT.

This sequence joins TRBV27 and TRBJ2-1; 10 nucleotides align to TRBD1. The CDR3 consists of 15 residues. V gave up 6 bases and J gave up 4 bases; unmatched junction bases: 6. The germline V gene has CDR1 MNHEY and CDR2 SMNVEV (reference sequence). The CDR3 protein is CASSGRDRGYNEQFF. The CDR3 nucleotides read TGTGCCAGCAGCGGCCGGGACAGGGGATACAATGAGCAGTTCTTC.

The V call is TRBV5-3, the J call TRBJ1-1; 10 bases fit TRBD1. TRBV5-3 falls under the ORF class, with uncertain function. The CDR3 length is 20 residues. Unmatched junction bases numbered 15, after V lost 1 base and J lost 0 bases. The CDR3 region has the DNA TGTGCCAGAAGCTTGTCCCCAGGTGAGGGACAGGGGATTTTGAACACTGAAGCTTTCTTT. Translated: CARSLSPGEGQGILNTEAFF.

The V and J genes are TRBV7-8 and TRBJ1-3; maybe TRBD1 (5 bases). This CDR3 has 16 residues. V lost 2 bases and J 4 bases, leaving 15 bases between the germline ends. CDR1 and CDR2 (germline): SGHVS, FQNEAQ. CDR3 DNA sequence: TGTGCCAGCAGCTTAAGGGGCGGGGTGGAAGGAAACACCATATATTTT. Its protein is CASSLRGGVEGNTIYF.

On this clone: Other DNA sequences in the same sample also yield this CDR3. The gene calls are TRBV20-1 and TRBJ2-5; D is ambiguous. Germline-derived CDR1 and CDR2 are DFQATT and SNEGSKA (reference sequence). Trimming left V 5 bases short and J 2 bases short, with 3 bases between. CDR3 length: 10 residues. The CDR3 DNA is TGCAGTGCTTCACAAGAGACCCAGTACTTC. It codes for CSASQETQYF.

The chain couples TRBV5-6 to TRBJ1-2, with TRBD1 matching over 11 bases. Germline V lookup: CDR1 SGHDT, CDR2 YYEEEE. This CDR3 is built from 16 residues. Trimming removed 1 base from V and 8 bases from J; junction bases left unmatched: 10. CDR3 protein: CASSLRRTGGGRGYTF. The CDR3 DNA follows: TGTGCCAGCAGCTTGAGGAGGACAGGGGGCGGGAGAGGCTACACCTTC. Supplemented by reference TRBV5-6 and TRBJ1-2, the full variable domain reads DAGVTQSPTHLIKTRGQQVTLRCSPKSGHDTVSWYQQALGQGPQFIFQYYEEEERQRGNFPDRFSGHQFPNYSSELNVNALLLGDSALYLCASSLRRTGGGRGYTFGSGTRLTVV.

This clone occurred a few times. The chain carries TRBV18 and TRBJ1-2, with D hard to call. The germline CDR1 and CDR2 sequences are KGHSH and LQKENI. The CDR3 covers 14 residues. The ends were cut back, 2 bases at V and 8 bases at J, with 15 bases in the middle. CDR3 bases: TGTGCCAGCTCACCAGGTGAAGGGAGGATGGGCTACACCTTC. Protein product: CASSPGEGRMGYTF.

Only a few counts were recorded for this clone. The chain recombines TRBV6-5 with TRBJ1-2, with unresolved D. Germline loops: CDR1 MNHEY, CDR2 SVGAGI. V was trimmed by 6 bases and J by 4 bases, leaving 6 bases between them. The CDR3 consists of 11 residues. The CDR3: CASSPGYGYTF. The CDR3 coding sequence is TGTGCCAGCAGCCCCGGCTATGGCTACACCTTC.

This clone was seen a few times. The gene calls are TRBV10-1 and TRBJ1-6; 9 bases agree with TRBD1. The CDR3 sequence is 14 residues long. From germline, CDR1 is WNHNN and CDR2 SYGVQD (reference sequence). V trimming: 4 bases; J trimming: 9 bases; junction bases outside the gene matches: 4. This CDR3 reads CASSAGTGISPLHF. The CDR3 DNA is TGCGCCAGCAGTGCAGGGACAGGGATTTCACCCCTCCACTTT.

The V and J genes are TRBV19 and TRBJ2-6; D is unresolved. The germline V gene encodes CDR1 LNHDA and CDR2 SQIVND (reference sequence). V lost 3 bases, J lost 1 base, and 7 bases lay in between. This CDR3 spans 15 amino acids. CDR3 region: CASSIELSGANVLTF. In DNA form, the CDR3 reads TGTGCCAGTAGTATCGAGCTGTCTGGGGCCAACGTCCTGACTTTC.

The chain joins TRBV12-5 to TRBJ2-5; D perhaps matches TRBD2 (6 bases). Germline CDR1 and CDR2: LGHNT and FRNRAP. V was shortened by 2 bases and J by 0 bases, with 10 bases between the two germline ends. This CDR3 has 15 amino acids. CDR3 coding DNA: TGTGCTAGTGGTTTGAGGCGGGGCTACCAAGAGACCCAGTACTTC. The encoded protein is CASGLRRGYQETQYF.

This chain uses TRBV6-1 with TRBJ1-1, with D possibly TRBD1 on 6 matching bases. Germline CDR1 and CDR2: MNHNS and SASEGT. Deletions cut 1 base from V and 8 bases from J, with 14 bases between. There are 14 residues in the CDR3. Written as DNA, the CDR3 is TGTGCCAGCAGTGAAGTCCCAGGGAGGGGGGAAGCTTTCTTT. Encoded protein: CASSEVPGRGEAFF.

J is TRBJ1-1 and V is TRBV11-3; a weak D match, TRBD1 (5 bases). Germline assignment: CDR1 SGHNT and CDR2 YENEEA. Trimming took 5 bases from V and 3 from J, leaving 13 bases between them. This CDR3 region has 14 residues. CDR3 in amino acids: CASSKDTRYTEAFF. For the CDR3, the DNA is TGTGCCAGCAGCAAGGACACCCGCTACACTGAAGCTTTCTTT. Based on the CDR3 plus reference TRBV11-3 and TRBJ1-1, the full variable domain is EAGVVQSPRYKIIEKKQPVAFWCNPISGHNTLYWYLQNLGQGPELLIRYENEEAVDDSQLPKDRFSAERLKGVDSTLKIQPAELGDSAVYLCASSKDTRYTEAFFGQGTRLTVV.

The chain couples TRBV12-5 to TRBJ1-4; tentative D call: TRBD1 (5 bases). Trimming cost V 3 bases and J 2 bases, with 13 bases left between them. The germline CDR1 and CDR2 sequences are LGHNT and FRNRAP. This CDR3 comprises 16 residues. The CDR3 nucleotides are TGTGCTAGTGGTTTTTCCCTCAGGGTCACTAATGAAAAACTGTTTTTT. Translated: CASGFSLRVTNEKLFF. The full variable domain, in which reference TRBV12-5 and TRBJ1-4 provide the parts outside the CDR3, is DARVTQTPRHKVTEMGQEVTMRCQPILGHNTVFWYRQTMMQGLELLAYFRNRAPLDDSGMPKDRFSAEMPDATLATLKIQPSEPRDSAVYFCASGFSLRVTNEKLFFGSGTQLSVL.

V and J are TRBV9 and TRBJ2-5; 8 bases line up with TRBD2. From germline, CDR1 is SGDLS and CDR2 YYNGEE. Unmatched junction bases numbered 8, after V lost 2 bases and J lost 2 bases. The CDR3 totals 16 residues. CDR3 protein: CASSVISGGPQETQYF. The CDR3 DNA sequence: TGTGCCAGCAGCGTCATCAGCGGGGGACCTCAAGAGACCCAGTACTTC.

Here the CDR3 reads CASSLERNSPLHF. The CDR3 DNA is TGTGCCAGCAGCTTAGAGAGGAATTCACCCCTCCACTTT. The chain joins TRBV7-2 to TRBJ1-6; D remains ambiguous. Trimming took off 1 base at V and 7 bases at J, with 5 bases between the two ends. CDR3 length: 13 residues. Germline V CDR1 and CDR2: SGHTA, FQGNSA.

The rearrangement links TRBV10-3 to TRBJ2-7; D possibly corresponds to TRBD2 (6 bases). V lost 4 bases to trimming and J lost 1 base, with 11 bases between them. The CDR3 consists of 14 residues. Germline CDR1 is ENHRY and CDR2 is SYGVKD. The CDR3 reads CAISGQAGSYEQYF. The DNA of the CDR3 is TGTGCCATCAGTGGTCAGGCGGGATCCTACGAGCAGTACTTC.

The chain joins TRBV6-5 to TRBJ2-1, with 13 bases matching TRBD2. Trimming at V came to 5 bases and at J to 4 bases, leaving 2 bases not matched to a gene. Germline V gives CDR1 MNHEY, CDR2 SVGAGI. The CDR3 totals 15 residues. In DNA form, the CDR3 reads TGTGCCAGCAGTCCGACTAGCGGGAGGTACAATGAGCAGTTCTTC. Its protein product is CASSPTSGRYNEQFF.

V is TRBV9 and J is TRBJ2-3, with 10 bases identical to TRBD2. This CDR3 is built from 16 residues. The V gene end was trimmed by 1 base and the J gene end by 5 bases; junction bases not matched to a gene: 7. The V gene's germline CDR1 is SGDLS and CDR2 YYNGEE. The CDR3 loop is CASSVISGGAGDTQYF. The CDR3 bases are TGTGCCAGCAGCGTAATAAGCGGGGGGGCTGGAGATACGCAGTATTTT.